This T cell receptor (beta chain) was captured in a study of blood T cell repertoires in COVID-19. Study-level background: Specimens from acute and convalescent COVID-19 originated in the United States, Italy and Spain. T cells, B-cell-depleted T cells, or PBMCs provided the cDNA or gDNA that served as material.

CDR1 and CDR2 (germline): MDHEN, SYDVKM. V shed 8 bases and J 6 bases; nucleotides not matched to a gene: 10. The CDR3 covers 14 residues. Original processing methods: Nucleated cell number was recorded as an estimate derived from reference gene primer amplification. Only in-frame clones appear in the TCRdb table, and some are missing; sequencing was by immunoSEQ multiplex PCR. V, J and clone size reflect that table, while D and trimming were determined from the DNA. The repertoire holds roughly 250,000 clones, with about 88% as singletons. This chain links TRBV28 with TRBJ2-3; 8 nucleotides match TRBD1. The TCR comes from a woman aged 40 to 49 who had recovered from COVID-19. Sequences were obtained from peripheral blood. The DNA of the CDR3 is TGTGCCAGCGAAGAAGGACAGGGAAGGGATACGCAGTATTTT. Amino acids: CASEEGQGRDTQYF.